This T cell receptor (gamma chain) was recorded in a study of intestinal T cells in coeliac disease (dated by TCRdb to about 2020). For the wider study: In the TRG cohort, coeliac patients were much younger than controls, with a mean age of 16.0 years compared with 50 to 70 years. The TCR-delta (TRD) cohort comprised duodenal biopsies from around 11 coeliac disease patients and around 11 non-coeliac controls. Duodenal biopsies from about 30 coeliac disease patients and approximately 23 non-coeliac controls were included in a second, larger TCR-gamma (TRG) cohort. Overall study outcomes, separate from this receptor: FFPE-derived DNA was found to be relatively degraded, and loss of a proportion of TCR sequences in each sample was likely caused by this degradation. Age was significantly different between the coeliac and control groups, but splitting the analysis by age did not give a significant classification. It was not possible to tell repeated CDR3 amino acid sequences apart from PCR duplicates. Of approximately 54 biopsies, around 50 (approximately 94%) were correctly classified by TRG clustering, which had a reported leave-one-out accuracy of around 87%. All 22 biopsies in training were correctly classified by TRD kmer-based clustering, and a leave-one-out accuracy of roughly 91% was reported.

For each case, genomic DNA was extracted from ten 5-um FFPE scrolls with the QIAamp DNA FFPE tissue kit. To test whether coeliac disease can be classified from the TCR repertoire, the study used fully anonymised formalin-fixed paraffin-embedded duodenal biopsies that were not needed for diagnosis. Library method: multiplex PCR. The listed sequencing device is Ion Torrent PGM. The LymphoTrack kit, which has primers carrying Illumina adapters, was used to amplify TRG repertoires from 200 ng of biopsy DNA. TRG amplicons were purified using AMPure XP beads, were quantified on a 2100 Bioanalyzer, and were pooled equimolarly. Sequencing of TRG libraries was performed on an Ion PGM instrument. Under the source paper's analysis protocol: Using FastX, any read was removed if more than 10% of its nucleotides had quality scores below the third quartile calculated per patient. Reads were aligned with IMGT/HighV-QUEST to assign V, D and J genes, identify CDR3 regions and assess functionality. After the sequences were translated into amino acids, every sequence predicted to be non-functional was thrown out. The CDR3s were broken into kmers both with and without positional annotation, PCA was run on the kmer frequencies, and the samples were clustered using every one of the 1023 combinations of PCs 1-10. Leave-one-out cross-validation was used to validate the classification, with parameters re-optimised on the remaining samples in each round. Shannon diversity was calculated using the vegan R package from repeated random subsamples equal to the lowest read count. TCRdb reanalyzed the public reads with the CATT caller, and identical DNA sequences were merged afterwards. The V and J calls come from TCRdb's annotation, not from the publication. The sample table contains around 870 gamma-chain clones; only one count was recorded for more than 45% of them. Approximately 10% of the sample goes to the ten largest clones.

Measured from the cysteine to the phenylalanine, the CDR3 is 13 residues long. The entry retains the CDR3 DNA only, 39 bases that are in frame from base 1. V loses 3 bases at its end and J loses 10 bases; junction bases beyond the gene matches: 12. According to the germline V gene (reference sequence), CDR1 reads VTNTFY and CDR2 reads YDVSTARD. This clone is labeled large (0.1 to 1%). No antigen is known for it. No much larger clone is present one base from it, and per-base qualities are unavailable. The origin of this receptor is a human donor with celiac disease. Recombination joined TRGV3 with TRGJ1 or TRGJ2. Sequenced sample: a duodenal biopsy. The CDR3 has the sequence CATWDSPTRKKLF. In nucleotide form, the sequence is TGTGCCACCTGGGACTCCCCCACGCGGAAGAAACTCTTT.